This T cell receptor beta chain was identified in a study of CD8 T cells in Susac syndrome. The CDR3 is 13 amino acids. Between the trimmed V and J ends, which lost 3 bases and 5 bases, there was a span of 10 bases. The V gene's germline CDR1 is ENHRY and CDR2 SYGVKD. Reverse transcription of about 0.5 to 1 ug RNA used random hexamers. In TCRdb, the immunoSEQ multiplex PCR reads were re-called with MiXCR into one record per CDR3 protein. This sample has about 130,000 distinct CDR3 sequences, with 90% to 95% found just once. The TCR sequence derives from a human donor in good health. Sequences were obtained from CD4+ T cells from PBMCs. This rearrangement joins TRBV10-3 to TRBJ1-1; D gene ambiguous. In DNA form, the CDR3 reads TGTGCCATCAGTGAAAGGGATGAAACTGAAGCTTTCTTT. It yields the protein CAISERDETEAFF.